A selection of T cell receptor beta chains follows, all from one sample in a study of CD8 T cells in ankylosing spondylitis. TCRdb re-called the 5' RACE reads through MiXCR, storing one row per CDR3 protein. Here the sample spans under 950,000 distinct CDR3 sequences, 15% to 20% being singletons. Sequencing was done on a sample of blood, either unsorted or a sorted T cell fraction (not recorded which). The source of these receptors is a male donor with ankylosing spondylitis. Each CDR3 is given without its conserved first and last residue. The D gene is left open where the match is weak.

V,J,D,CDR3
TRBV3-1,TRBJ2-3,TRBD1,ASRPGGQGPDTQY
TRBV28,TRBJ1-5,.,ASSPGPNRVQPQH
TRBV5-1,TRBJ2-6,TRBD2,ASNWKAGDPSGANVLT
TRBV7-2,TRBJ2-3,.,ASSSYGSTDTQY
TRBV7-3,TRBJ1-1,TRBD1,ASSPRQGNTEAF
TRBV5-1,TRBJ2-7,TRBD2,ASSLWEGAWYEQY
TRBV15,TRBJ1-2,TRBD1,ATSSQQGAGGYT
TRBV3-1,TRBJ1-2,.,ASSQDLIGYT
TRBV20-1,TRBJ2-2,.,SARARQVNTGELF
TRBV4-1,TRBJ1-2,.,ASSQEGGTDYYGYT
TRBV7-2,TRBJ1-1,TRBD1,ASSPRDRQTNTEAF
TRBV12-3/TRBV12-4,TRBJ2-5,.,ASSLESRETQY
TRBV12-3/TRBV12-4,TRBJ2-1,TRBD2,ASSPFPLAINNEQF
TRBV24-1,TRBJ2-3,.,ATSDPSATDTQY
TRBV20-1,TRBJ1-1,.,SARGPSGTEAF
TRBV6-2/TRBV6-3,TRBJ1-1,.,ASSYSNSRVGTEAF
TRBV12-3/TRBV12-4,TRBJ2-2,TRBD1,ALQGADTGELF
TRBV20-1,TRBJ2-1,.,SARGLVGGEQF
TRBV12-3/TRBV12-4,TRBJ2-3,.,ASSSARIWGLSTDTQY
TRBV11-2,TRBJ2-5,TRBD2,ASSSGRGLAGGSIEETQY
TRBV20-1,TRBJ2-1,TRBD1,SAKGQSSYNEQF
TRBV5-5,TRBJ1-1,.,ASSLGTKNTEAF
TRBV3-1,TRBJ2-1,TRBD2,ASSQVRRGVSYNEQF
TRBV12-3/TRBV12-4,TRBJ2-1,TRBD2,ASSPTRLAGDGEQF
TRBV12-3/TRBV12-4,TRBJ1-5,.,ASRALDQPQH
TRBV24-1,TRBJ2-1,TRBD2,ATSDQTGTSGYNEQF
TRBV9,TRBJ1-6,TRBD1,ASSRRQGENSPLH
TRBV6-5,TRBJ2-1,TRBD2,ASSYTVFAGGPYNEQF
TRBV6-4,TRBJ1-1,.,ASSLIPGREAF
TRBV12-3/TRBV12-4,TRBJ1-3,.,ASSPAGGNTIY
TRBV4-1,TRBJ2-2,.,ASSQALGVGAGELF
TRBV7-6,TRBJ2-3,TRBD1,ASTRDRGNTDTQY
TRBV27,TRBJ2-5,TRBD1,ASSLSIPTGGAGGKETQY
TRBV11-2,TRBJ2-1,.,ASSSRRAYNEQF
TRBV27,TRBJ2-7,.,ASSLKSDSSLFWCEQY
TRBV4-1,TRBJ2-3,.,ASSQDWGGGLTDTQY
TRBV4-3,TRBJ2-3,.,ASSQDFPLRADTQY